This T cell receptor beta chain emerged from a study of OX40 agonist ivuxolimab in advanced cancers. Worth noting for this clone: Its specificity is not known.

Sequencing was performed with immunoSEQ multiplex PCR; in TCRdb, only in-frame clones are kept and a portion is missing. The data show around 26,000 clones, 79% seen once. Points from the study as a whole: At doses 0.1 to 3.0 mg/kg, CD4+ and CD8+ clones expanded. Still undetermined is the antigen specificity of the expanded peripheral T cells. Some patients without response likewise showed low normalized clonal expansion.

The TCR was taken from an adult with an advanced solid tumor such as melanoma, head and neck, liver or kidney cancer. The input for sequencing was CD4+ or CD8+ T cells sorted from blood, taken in a trial of the OX40 agonist ivuxolimab.

The CDR3 is CASSQDRTGNTEAFF. CDR3 DNA: TGTGCCAGCAGCCAAGATAGGACAGGGAACACTGAAGCTTTCTTT. The chain is built from TRBV14 and TRBJ1-1; 7 bases line up with TRBD1. Trimming removed 0 bases from V and 1 base from J; junction bases left unmatched: 2. CDR1 and CDR2 (germline): SGHDN, FVKESK. The CDR3 spans 15 residues.